This entry lists 32 T cell receptor beta chains sequenced from one sample in a study of vaccination and CD4 T cells after COVID-19. Scientists ran DNA taken from cultured CD4+ T cells through the Oncomine TCR Beta short-read assay for sequencing. TCRdb redid the calling of the PCR reads with MiXCR, one entry per CDR3 protein. Of fewer than 20,000 distinct CDR3 sequences listed, roughly three fifths are singletons. No antigen has been assigned to these receptors. The treatment here: approximately 10-day PBMC culture with coronavirus spike peptide pools or control peptides (ViraFEST assay). The sequencing sample was made of CD4+ T cells from blood, cultured in vitro. These receptors came from a human donor who had recovered from COVID-19.

The chain recombines TRBV7-3 with TRBJ2-7, with D tentatively TRBD2 (6 bases). Germline values: CDR1 SGHTA, CDR2 FQGTGA. The CDR3 extends over 13 amino acids. With 8 bases removed from V and 6 bases from J, the gap between germline ends came to 17 bases. CDR3: CASGRDPGGEQYF. CDR3 coding DNA: TGTGCCAGCGGCCGGGACCCCGGGGGCGAGCAGTACTTC.

CDR3 amino acids: CASSLVASGRPHNEQFF. In DNA form, the CDR3 reads TGTGCCAGCAGCTTAGTGGCTAGCGGGAGACCCCACAATGAGCAGTTCTTC. The V call is TRBV7-2, the J call TRBJ2-1; 10 nucleotides line up with TRBD2. Germline CDR1 SGHTA, CDR2 FQGNSA. This CDR3 spans 17 amino acids. With 1 base clipped from V and 5 bases from J, the junction kept 8 bases outside the gene matches.

The V gene is TRBV20-1, the J gene TRBJ2-4, with D unresolved. There are 15 residues in the CDR3. Trimming cost V 3 bases and J 1 base, with 13 bases left between them. Germline values: CDR1 DFQATT, CDR2 SNEGSKA (reference sequence). DNA for the CDR3: TGCAGTGCTAGTGTGGGCCCGTCGGCCAAAAACATTCAGTACTTC. This translates into CSASVGPSAKNIQYF.

CDR3 residues: CASSPVPSFSGNTIYF. CDR3 nucleotide sequence: TGTGCCAGCAGCCCCGTCCCCAGCTTCTCTGGAAACACCATATATTTT. V and J are TRBV7-9 and TRBJ1-3; no clear D gene. V lost 5 bases to trimming and J lost 0 bases, with 14 bases between them. The CDR3 covers 16 residues. Per the germline V gene, CDR1 is SEHNR and CDR2 is FQNEAQ (reference sequence).

The genes are TRBV6-1 and TRBJ2-2, with 7 bases matching TRBD1. Germline V CDR1 and CDR2: MNHNS, SASEGT. Germline trimming cut 8 bases from V and 1 base from J; bases unmatched to any gene: 4. The CDR3 length is 14 residues. CDR3 in DNA: TGTGCCAGCCGGCGGACAGGGAACACCGGGGAGCTGTTTTTT. Its translation is CASRRTGNTGELFF.

V usage is TRBV5-6 and J usage is TRBJ2-5; D gene unclear. V shed 7 bases and J shed 5 bases, with 6 bases lying between them. Germline V gene sequence: CDR1 SGHDT, CDR2 YYEEEE. This CDR3 comprises 10 residues. The DNA of the CDR3 is TGTGCCAGCGGGCCGGAGACCCAGTACTTC. This codes for CASGPETQYF.

There are a few counts of this clonotype. The V gene is TRBV15, the J gene TRBJ2-3, with D perhaps assigned TRBD1 or TRBD2 (5 bases each). There are 17 residues in the CDR3. V was trimmed by 2 bases and J by 4 bases, leaving 19 bases between them. Germline-derived CDR1 and CDR2 are LNHNV and YYDKDF (reference sequence). The CDR3 DNA is TGTGCCACCAGCAGATCTCCAGTACTAGGACATGCAGATACGCAGTATTTT. It encodes CATSRSPVLGHADTQYF.

The CDR3 loop reads CSASAGDLYGYTF. The CDR3 DNA sequence: TGCAGTGCTAGTGCAGGGGACCTCTATGGCTACACCTTC. The J gene is TRBJ1-2, the V gene TRBV20-1; D is perhaps TRBD1 (6 bases). The V end was cut by 3 bases, the J end by 4 bases, with 12 bases between. Looked up from germline, CDR1 is DFQATT and CDR2 is SNEGSKA (reference sequence). CDR3 length: 13 amino acids.

The rearrangement uses TRBV30 and TRBJ1-5; TRBD1 is a possible D gene (5 bases). The CDR3 spans 15 residues. V lost 2 bases to trimming and J lost 2 bases, with 13 bases between them. From germline, CDR1 is GTSNPN and CDR2 SVGIG (reference sequence). CDR3 in DNA: TGTGCCTGGAGTCACCCGGGGGAGGGCAATCAGCCCCAGCATTTT. This codes for CAWSHPGEGNQPQHF.

The chain joins TRBV20-1 to TRBJ1-1, with D perhaps TRBD1 (5 bases). Germline lookup yields CDR1 DFQATT and CDR2 SNEGSKA (reference sequence). The V end lost 1 base, the J end lost 1 base, and 7 bases lay between the germline ends. The CDR3 extends over 13 amino acids. The DNA for the CDR3 is TGCAGTGCTAGAGGACAGCCGAACACTGAAGCTTTCTTT. Translating it yields CSARGQPNTEAFF.

The chain is built from TRBV20-1 and TRBJ1-2, with 8 positions matching TRBD1. CDR1 is DFQATT, CDR2 SNEGSKA, per germline (reference sequence). This CDR3 is built from 14 residues. Unmatched junction bases numbered 11, after V lost 6 bases and J lost 5 bases. CDR3 DNA: TGCAGTGCCGGTGGGACAGGCAAATCTTATGGCTACACCTTC. This gives the protein CSAGGTGKSYGYTF.

This clonotype turned up a few times. V usage is TRBV7-2 and J usage is TRBJ1-5, with 9 nucleotides matching TRBD1. The germline CDR1 and CDR2 sequences are SGHTA and FQGNSA. CDR3 length equals 15 residues. Trimming removed 4 bases from V and 7 bases from J; junction bases left unmatched: 8. CDR3 amino acids: CASSYRQGVGQPQHF. The CDR3 nucleotides read TGTGCCAGCAGCTATCGACAGGGGGTCGGGCAGCCCCAGCATTTT.

The chain uses TRBV4-1 and TRBJ1-5; D remains unclear. The V gene lost 0 bases and the J gene lost 6 bases, with 9 bases spanning the gap. This CDR3 spans 14 amino acids. The germline CDR1 and CDR2 sequences are MGHRA and YSYEKL. The CDR3 coding sequence is TGCGCCAGCAGCCAAGATAATCAAGGTCAGCCCCAGCATTTT. This translates into CASSQDNQGQPQHF.

V is TRBV20-1 and J is TRBJ1-1; D not resolved. CDR1 is DFQATT and CDR2 is SNEGSKA in the germline V gene (reference sequence). The CDR3 consists of 12 residues. Trimming left V 4 bases short and J 0 bases short, with 6 bases between. CDR3 bases: TGCAGTGCTAAAGGGCTGAACACTGAAGCTTTCTTT. Amino acid sequence: CSAKGLNTEAFF.

The chain joins TRBV7-2 to TRBJ2-3; weak D call: TRBD2 (5 bases). The V gene's germline CDR1 is SGHTA and CDR2 FQGNSA. V dropped 3 bases and J dropped 4 bases, with 11 bases sitting between them. The CDR3 is made up of 14 amino acids. CDR3 residues: CASSFTGMADTQYF. DNA of the CDR3: TGTGCCAGCAGCTTCACGGGAATGGCAGATACGCAGTATTTT. The variable domain in full, with the rest retrieved from reference TRBV7-2 and TRBJ2-3, is GAGVSQSPSNKVTEKGKDVELRCDPISGHTALYWYRQSLGQGLEFLIYFQGNSAPDKSGLPSDRFSAERTGGSVSTLTIQRTQQEDSAVYLCASSFTGMADTQYFGPGTRLTVL.

On this clonotype itself: A junction end diverges from the germline sequence, so it may reflect a read error. The gene calls are TRBV7-7 and TRBJ2-3; D is perhaps TRBD1 (6 bases). Germline V gene sequence: CDR1 SSHAT, CDR2 FNYEAQ (reference sequence). The CDR3 sequence is 15 residues long. CDR3 protein: CASSPSQGLTDTQYF. CDR3 coding DNA: TGTGCTAGCAGCCCTTCGCAGGGGCTCACAGATACGCAGTATTTT.

This clonotype was recorded a few times. The chain couples TRBV24-1 to TRBJ1-2, with TRBD1 matching 9 bases. V shed 4 bases and J 6 bases; nucleotides not matched to a gene: 8. This CDR3 spans 15 amino acids. Germline values: CDR1 KGHDR, CDR2 SFDVKD. For the CDR3, the DNA is TGTGCCACCAGTGACCCCGGGACAGGGCCAAATGGCTACACCTTC. Residues: CATSDPGTGPNGYTF.

In this sample, this clonotype turned up a few times. This chain joins TRBV18 and TRBJ1-2; D gene uncertain. The CDR3 has 13 residues. The V end lost 3 bases, the J end lost 4 bases, and 9 bases lay between the germline ends. Looked up from germline, CDR1 is KGHSH and CDR2 is LQKENI. CDR3 amino acids: CASSPTAAYGYTF. CDR3 nucleotide sequence: TGTGCCAGCTCACCGACGGCGGCCTATGGCTACACCTTC. The whole variable domain, remainder taken from reference TRBV18 and TRBJ1-2, is NAGVMQNPRHLVRRRGQEARLRCSPMKGHSHVYWYRQLPEEGLKFMVYLQKENIIDESGMPKERFSAEFPKEGPSILRIQQVVRGDSAAYFCASSPTAAYGYTFGSGTRLTVV.

This chain joins TRBV29-1 and TRBJ2-7; 8 bases align to TRBD1. The J segment lost 2 bases and the V segment lost 7 bases, leaving 4 bases of the junction unmatched. Germline loops: CDR1 SQVTM, CDR2 ANQGSEA. The CDR3 sequence is 12 residues long. The CDR3 sequence is CSAGQGTYEQYF. The CDR3 DNA sequence: TGCAGCGCTGGACAGGGCACCTACGAGCAGTACTTC.

The V and J genes are TRBV7-6 and TRBJ2-5; 10 bases agree with TRBD2. This CDR3 contains 16 residues. J lost 8 bases, V lost 5 bases, and 14 bases had no gene match. Germline lookup yields CDR1 SGHVS and CDR2 FNYEAQ. CDR3 nucleotide sequence: TGTGCCAGCAGCCTAAGTGCCGCTAGCGGGGGTAATACCCAGTACTTC. Protein product: CASSLSAASGGNTQYF. Using reference TRBV7-6 and TRBJ2-5 for the parts outside the CDR3, the full variable domain is GAGVSQSPRYKVTKRGQDVALRCDPISGHVSLYWYRQALGQGPEFLTYFNYEAQQDKSGLPNDRFSAERPEGSISTLTIQRTEQRDSAMYRCASSLSAASGGNTQYFGPGTRLLVL.

CDR3: CASSQDDRFNQPQHF. In nucleotides, the CDR3 is TGCGCCAGCAGCCAGGACGACAGATTCAATCAGCCCCAGCATTTT. This chain uses TRBV4-1 with TRBJ1-5, with a tentative D call TRBD1 (5 bases). With 3 bases removed from V and 3 bases from J, the gap between germline ends came to 12 bases. The CDR3 extends over 15 amino acids. CDR1 and CDR2 from the germline V gene are MGHRA and YSYEKL.

The chain uses TRBV27 and TRBJ1-1; possible D gene TRBD1, 5 bases. Trimming shortened V by 5 bases and J by 0 bases, and 13 bases separated the two germline ends. Germline V gene lookup returns CDR1 MNHEY and CDR2 SMNVEV (reference sequence). There are 15 residues in the CDR3. Here the CDR3 DNA reads TGTGCCAGCAGTCAGGACATTCGACTGAACACTGAAGCTTTCTTT. Protein: CASSQDIRLNTEAFF.

The chain recombines TRBV20-1 with TRBJ1-2; the D is unclear. The length of the CDR3 is 14 residues. CDR1 and CDR2 (germline): DFQATT, SNEGSKA (reference sequence). V lost 3 bases and J 1 base, leaving 12 bases between the germline ends. The DNA of the CDR3 is TGCAGTGCTAGCGCCCACCAAAATAACTATGGCTACACCTTC. This gives the protein CSASAHQNNYGYTF.

This clonotype has just a few counts. The chain links TRBV20-1 to TRBJ2-3; 12 bases line up with TRBD2. The CDR3 has 14 residues. Germline CDR1 reads DFQATT; CDR2 reads SNEGSKA (reference sequence). V lost 2 bases to trimming and J lost 5 bases; unmatched junction nucleotides: 2. The CDR3 reads CSARLAGGQDTQYF. The CDR3 region has the DNA TGCAGTGCTAGACTAGCGGGGGGGCAAGATACGCAGTATTTT.

This chain joins TRBV7-3 and TRBJ1-1; the D gene is possibly TRBD1 (6 bases). Looked up from germline, CDR1 is SGHTA and CDR2 is FQGTGA. Trimming took off 3 bases at V and 5 bases at J, with 10 bases between the two ends. The CDR3 consists of 13 residues. CDR3: CASSFDRLTEAFF. The CDR3 DNA reads as TGTGCCAGCAGCTTCGACAGGTTGACTGAAGCTTTCTTT.

To note about this clonotype: The germline gene is not matched at one end of the junction; a read error may be the cause. The chain has TRBV7-7 and TRBJ2-5; D possibly corresponds to TRBD2 (5 bases). This CDR3 has 13 amino acids. Germline V gene lookup returns CDR1 SSHAT and CDR2 FNYEAQ (reference sequence). The CDR3 spells CASSSRVGETQYF. DNA of the CDR3: TGTGCTAGCAGCTCGCGGGTTGGAGAGACCCAGTACTTC.

Note on this clonotype: At one end, the junction sequence differs from germline, possibly due to a read error. This chain joins TRBV7-2 and TRBJ2-7; the D gene is possibly TRBD2 (5 bases). The CDR3 loop spans 15 amino acids. The germline CDR1 and CDR2 sequences are SGHTA and FQGNSA. CDR3 DNA sequence: TGTGCCAGCAGCTTGCGGGCCGGGGTGGTTAACGAGCAGTACTTT. It translates to CASSLRAGVVNEQYF.

This clonotype was found once. The chain links TRBV19 to TRBJ1-2, with 8 bases that match TRBD1. CDR3 length equals 14 residues. Germline loops: CDR1 LNHDA, CDR2 SQIVND (reference sequence). V shed 7 bases and J 8 bases; nucleotides not matched to a gene: 12. DNA for the CDR3: TGTGCCAGTACCAGAATGGACAGGGCAAAGGGCTACACCTTC. Its translation is CASTRMDRAKGYTF.

This clonotype came up once. This chain joins TRBV20-1 and TRBJ2-7, with 9 bases lining up with TRBD1. This CDR3 has 12 residues. J gave up 5 bases and V 3 bases, and 2 bases lay outside the gene matches. Germline V CDR1 and CDR2: DFQATT, SNEGSKA (reference sequence). CDR3 protein: CSARRDRDEQYF. The DNA for the CDR3 is TGCAGTGCTAGGAGGGACAGGGACGAGCAGTACTTC.

This rearrangement joins TRBV5-8 to TRBJ2-1; TRBD1 is a possible D gene (6 bases). Trimming took off 1 base at V and 1 base at J, with 18 bases between the two ends. The CDR3 has 18 residues. Germline-derived CDR1 and CDR2 are SGHTS and YDEGEE. CDR3 loop: CASSLSEGGHSSYNEQFF. CDR3 DNA: TGTGCCAGCAGCTTGTCGGAAGGGGGTCATAGTTCCTACAATGAGCAGTTCTTC.

V is TRBV10-3 and J is TRBJ1-1; no clear D gene. Per the germline V gene, CDR1 is ENHRY and CDR2 is SYGVKD. This CDR3 is 13 amino acids long. Trimming left V 3 bases short and J 6 bases short, with 11 bases between. The CDR3 DNA follows: TGTGCCATCAGTGACCCCCGGCGTGCTGAAGCTTTCTTT. Translated, it gives CAISDPRRAEAFF.

The rearrangement joins TRBV11-2 to TRBJ1-6; D is possibly TRBD1 (5 bases). Trimming took off 3 bases at V and 1 base at J, with 16 bases between the two ends. From germline, CDR1 is SGHAT and CDR2 FQNNGV. This CDR3 has 18 residues. The DNA for the CDR3 is TGTGCCAGCAGCTTCCCCTCGGGGGGACGTTCCTATAATTCACCCCTCCACTTT. As protein: CASSFPSGGRSYNSPLHF. Full variable domain (remainder filled in from reference TRBV11-2 and TRBJ1-6): EAGVAQSPRYKIIEKRQSVAFWCNPISGHATLYWYQQILGQGPKLLIQFQNNGVVDDSQLPKDRFSAERLKGVDSTLKIQPAKLEDSAVYLCASSFPSGGRSYNSPLHFGNGTRLTVT.